A single sample is the source of the 11 T cell receptor beta chains below, sequenced in a study of shared clonotypes between healthy human individuals. The protocol was immunoSEQ multiplex PCR, while the TCRdb copy is restricted to in-frame clones and leaves out a portion. The sample lists millions of clones, 93% occurring once. As defined, naive CD8 cells were CD45RO-negative and positively selected for CCR7, with terminally differentiated effector memory CD45RA+ cells excluded. Sequenced material: naive CD8+ T cells from PBMCs. The receptors derive from a man younger than 35 in good health. Some clones in this sample may be carry-over from other donors' samples.

The V gene is TRBV7-2, the J gene TRBJ2-7; no firm D call. Germline V CDR1 and CDR2: SGHTA, FQGNSA. This CDR3 has 15 amino acids. The germline V and J ends were trimmed by 7 bases and 7 bases, with 23 bases remaining between them. CDR3 bases: TGTGCCAGCACCCCTGCTGGGTTCCTCGATGGGGAGCAGTACTTC. It specifies CASTPAGFLDGEQYF.

V gene TRBV7-9 combines with J gene TRBJ2-1; 8 nucleotides agree with TRBD1. Trimming removed 5 bases from V and 2 bases from J; junction bases left unmatched: 5. CDR1 is SEHNR, CDR2 FQNEAQ, per germline (reference sequence). CDR3 length equals 15 residues. CDR3 protein: CASSPRDRPYNEQFF. The CDR3 DNA reads TGTGCCAGCAGCCCCCGGGACAGGCCCTACAATGAGCAGTTCTTC.

The chain has TRBV7-2 and TRBJ1-5; D is unclear. This CDR3 is built from 16 residues. V was clipped by 5 bases and J by 0 bases, with 14 bases between them. Germline loops: CDR1 SGHTA, CDR2 FQGNSA. The CDR3 here is CASSPTSYYSNQPQHF. In DNA form, the CDR3 reads TGTGCCAGCAGCCCAACTAGCTATTATAGCAATCAGCCCCAGCATTTT.

The rearrangement joins TRBV28 to TRBJ2-1, with D possibly being TRBD2 (5 bases). Deletions cut 4 bases from V and 4 bases from J, with 17 bases between. Germline loops: CDR1 MDHEN, CDR2 SYDVKM. This CDR3 comprises 16 residues. The CDR3 sequence: CASSSLIADFYNEQFF. The CDR3 region has the DNA TGTGCCAGCAGTTCCCTCATCGCGGACTTTTACAATGAGCAGTTCTTC.

CDR3 protein: CASSQDRPGGYSSYEQYF. In DNA form, the CDR3 reads TGCGCCAGCAGCCAAGATCGCCCAGGGGGTTATAGCTCCTACGAGCAGTACTTC. The V gene is TRBV4-3, the J gene TRBJ2-7; the match to TRBD1 covers 7 bases. This CDR3 is built from 18 residues. V shed 0 bases, J shed 0 bases, and the junction held 11 bases outside the gene matches. Germline CDR1 LGHNA, CDR2 YSLEER.

This clone turned up a few times. The rearrangement joins TRBV9 to TRBJ2-3, with no clear D. V lost 4 bases and J 2 bases, leaving 8 bases between the germline ends. This CDR3 is built from 13 residues. Germline V gene data show CDR1 as SGDLS and CDR2 as YYNGEE. CDR3 region: CASSPTLTDTQYF. In nucleotides, the CDR3 is TGTGCCAGCAGCCCGACTCTCACAGATACGCAGTATTTT. The variable domain in full, with the rest retrieved from reference TRBV9 and TRBJ2-3, is DSGVTQTPKHLITATGQRVTLRCSPRSGDLSVYWYQQSLDQGLQFLIQYYNGEERAKGNILERFSAQQFPDLHSELNLSSLELGDSALYFCASSPTLTDTQYFGPGTRLTVL.

The gene calls are TRBV4-1 and TRBJ2-7; a weak D match, TRBD2 (5 bases). Germline CDR1 and CDR2: MGHRA and YSYEKL. This CDR3 spans 17 amino acids. The V gene lost 2 bases and the J gene lost 0 bases, with 17 bases spanning the gap. The CDR3 loop reads CASSQRASGPLSYEQYF. The CDR3 bases are TGCGCCAGCAGCCAAAGGGCGAGCGGACCTCTCTCCTACGAGCAGTACTTC.

The rearrangement links TRBV5-1 to TRBJ2-1, with D perhaps TRBD1 (6 bases). V lost 4 bases and J lost 5, with 22 bases in between. Germline V CDR1 and CDR2: SGHRS, YFSETQ. The CDR3 totals 17 residues. CDR3 sequence: CASSQGTSTSGNNEQFF. CDR3 nucleotides: TGCGCCAGCAGCCAGGGGACATCAACCTCGGGGAACAATGAGCAGTTCTTC. Complete variable domain (other parts from reference TRBV5-1 and TRBJ2-1): KAGVTQTPRYLIKTRGQQVTLSCSPISGHRSVSWYQQTPGQGLQFLFEYFSETQRNKGNFPGRFSGRQFSNSRSEMNVSTLELGDSALYLCASSQGTSTSGNNEQFFGPGTRLTVL.

This chain connects TRBV5-1 to TRBJ1-5, with unresolved D. CDR3 length: 15 amino acids. Trimming took 0 bases from V and 2 from J, leaving 9 bases between them. Per germline, CDR1 SGHRS and CDR2 YFSETQ. The CDR3 loop reads CASSLDVSRNQPQHF. For the CDR3, the DNA is TGCGCCAGCAGCTTGGACGTGTCCCGCAATCAGCCCCAGCATTTT.

This clone appeared a few times. Other DNA sequences in this sample translate to the same CDR3. J is TRBJ1-5 and V is TRBV2, with unresolved D. The CDR3 extends over 12 amino acids. Trimming shortened V by 4 bases and J by 2 bases, and 3 bases separated the two germline ends. CDR1 is SNHLY and CDR2 is FYNNEI in the germline V gene. The CDR3 DNA reads TGTGCCAGCAGTGTTGGCAATCAGCCCCAGCATTTT. It translates to CASSVGNQPQHF.

The rearrangement links TRBV18 to TRBJ2-5, with 11 bases fitting TRBD2. The V segment lost 3 bases and the J segment 1 base; nucleotides outside the gene matches: 4. CDR3 length: 16 amino acids. Germline V gene data show CDR1 as KGHSH and CDR2 as LQKENI. CDR3 loop: CASSPMTSGIQETQYF. The CDR3 nucleotides are TGTGCCAGCTCACCCATGACTAGCGGGATCCAAGAGACCCAGTACTTC. The full variable domain, with the rest looked up from reference TRBV18 and TRBJ2-5, is NAGVMQNPRHLVRRRGQEARLRCSPMKGHSHVYWYRQLPEEGLKFMVYLQKENIIDESGMPKERFSAEFPKEGPSILRIQQVVRGDSAAYFCASSPMTSGIQETQYFGPGTRLLVL.